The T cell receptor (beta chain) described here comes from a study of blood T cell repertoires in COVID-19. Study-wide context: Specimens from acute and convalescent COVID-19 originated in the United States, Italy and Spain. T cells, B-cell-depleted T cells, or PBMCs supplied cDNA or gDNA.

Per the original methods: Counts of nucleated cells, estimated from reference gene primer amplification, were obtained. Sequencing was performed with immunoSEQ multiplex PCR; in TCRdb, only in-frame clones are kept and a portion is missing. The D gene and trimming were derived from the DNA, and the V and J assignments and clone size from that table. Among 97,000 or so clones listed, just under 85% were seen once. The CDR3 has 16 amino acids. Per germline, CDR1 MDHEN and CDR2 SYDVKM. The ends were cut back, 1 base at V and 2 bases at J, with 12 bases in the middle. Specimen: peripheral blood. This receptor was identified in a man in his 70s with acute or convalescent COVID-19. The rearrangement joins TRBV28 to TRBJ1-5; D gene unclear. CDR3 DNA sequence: TGTGCCAGCAGTTTATACGAGGGTATCGGCAATCAGCCCCAGCATTTT. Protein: CASSLYEGIGNQPQHF.